This passage covers 22 T cell receptor beta chains from one sample sequenced in a study of a mutant IDH1 vaccine in newly diagnosed glioma. These receptors lack a known antigen. Sequenced by immunoSEQ multiplex PCR; TCRdb stores in-frame clones only, minus some. The table includes around 30,000 clones, approximately 80% detected once. Time point described: week 23, last vaccination. All doses held 300 ug of mutant IDH1 20-mer peptide, with topical imiquimod. Here the sequenced sample was PBMCs, taken from a glioma patient whose treatment included an IDH1 peptide vaccine. The receptors originated from a woman aged 18 to 35 with glioma.

This chain uses TRBV19 with TRBJ1-2, with TRBD1 identical over 8 bases. The CDR3 is 15 residues long. J was trimmed by 4 bases and V by 7 bases; bases with no gene match: 11. CDR1 is LNHDA and CDR2 is SQIVND in the germline V gene (reference sequence). CDR3 loop: CASTLLGQGGYGYTF. In nucleotides, the CDR3 is TGTGCCAGTACCCTACTTGGACAGGGCGGCTATGGCTACACCTTC.

This chain uses TRBV2 with TRBJ1-1; possibly TRBD1 for D (6 bases). V lost 3 bases and J 6 bases, leaving 14 bases between the germline ends. Germline V gives CDR1 SNHLY, CDR2 FYNNEI. The CDR3 spans 14 residues. DNA of the CDR3: TGTGCCAGCAGTGACGTCCCAGGGGTCCCTGAAGCTTTCTTT. Translated: CASSDVPGVPEAFF.

The chain combines TRBV19 with TRBJ2-1, with TRBD2 matching over 7 bases. Germline CDR1 reads LNHDA; CDR2 reads SQIVND (reference sequence). The CDR3 is made up of 13 amino acids. V gave up 5 bases and J gave up 7 bases; unmatched junction bases: 5. The DNA for the CDR3 is TGTGCCAGTAGTCTCCAGCGGGGTAATGAGCAGTTCTTC. Residues: CASSLQRGNEQFF.

In nucleotides, the CDR3 is TGTGCCAGCAGCCAAGATGGTGGAGATTATGGCTACACCTTC. Protein sequence: CASSQDGGDYGYTF. The chain combines TRBV14 with TRBJ1-2; D gene unclear. The CDR3 has 14 amino acids. The V gene's germline CDR1 is SGHDN and CDR2 FVKESK. Between the trimmed V and J ends, which lost 0 bases and 5 bases, there was a span of 10 bases.

The V and J genes are TRBV25-1 and TRBJ1-2; TRBD1 is a possible D gene (5 bases). Looked up from germline, CDR1 is MGHDK and CDR2 is SYGVNS. This CDR3 is built from 13 residues. V lost 4 bases, J lost 6 bases, and 12 bases lay in between. CDR3 nucleotides: TGTGCCAGCAGTGTGCGCGACAGAGATGGCTACACCTTC. Its protein product is CASSVRDRDGYTF.

The V call is TRBV2, the J call TRBJ2-1, with TRBD2 as a possible D gene (6 bases). Trimming stripped 7 bases from V and 3 bases from J, with 16 bases between. In germline, CDR1 is SNHLY, CDR2 FYNNEI. The CDR3 runs to 15 residues. The chain's CDR3 is CASTLAGGDYNEQFF. The DNA for the CDR3 is TGTGCCAGCACATTAGCTGGCGGGGACTACAATGAGCAGTTCTTC.

J is TRBJ2-1 and V is TRBV5-8; D may be TRBD1 or TRBD2 (6 bases each). The CDR3 covers 13 residues. Per germline, CDR1 SGHTS and CDR2 YDEGEE. V was clipped by 0 bases and J by 6 bases, with 7 bases between them. DNA for the CDR3: TGTGCCAGCAGCTTGGGGGGGGCCAATGAGCAGTTCTTC. Its protein is CASSLGGANEQFF.

The rearrangement uses TRBV5-5 and TRBJ2-7; 10 bases match TRBD1. Germline V lookup: CDR1 SGHKS, CDR2 YYEKEE (reference sequence). Germline trimming cut 2 bases from V and 2 bases from J; bases unmatched to any gene: 4. CDR3 length equals 15 residues. In DNA form, the CDR3 reads TGTGCCAGCAGCTTCCGGGACAGGGGAACCTACGAGCAGTACTTC. It yields the protein CASSFRDRGTYEQYF.

J is TRBJ1-1 and V is TRBV4-2, with unresolved D. The CDR3 length is 13 residues. Germline CDR1 and CDR2: LGHNA and YNFKEQ. Trimming cost V 4 bases and J 0 bases, with 6 bases left between them. The CDR3 DNA sequence: TGTGCCAGCAGCCTATCCATGAACACTGAAGCTTTCTTT. This translates into CASSLSMNTEAFF.

This sequence joins TRBV7-2 and TRBJ2-1; 8 bases map to TRBD1. The J segment lost 1 base and the V segment lost 6 bases, leaving 2 bases of the junction unmatched. Germline CDR1 is SGHTA and CDR2 is FQGNSA. This CDR3 has 14 residues. CDR3 bases: TGTGCCAGCAGTTGGGACAGGTCCTACAATGAGCAGTTCTTC. It translates to CASSWDRSYNEQFF.

This clone was counted a single time. The CDR3 region has the DNA TGTGCCAGTAGTATCGTTCCGGGTAGCAATCAGCCCCAGCATTTT. It yields the protein CASSIVPGSNQPQHF. The chain has TRBV19 and TRBJ1-5; D is ambiguous. The CDR3 runs 15 residues. The V gene's germline CDR1 is LNHDA and CDR2 SQIVND (reference sequence). Trimming removed 3 bases from V and 0 bases from J, with 9 bases in between. The full variable domain, completed using reference TRBV19 and TRBJ1-5, is DGGITQSPKYLFRKEGQNVTLSCEQNLNHDAMYWYRQDPGQGLRLIYYSQIVNDFQKGDIAEGYSVSREKKESFPLTVTSAQKNPTAFYLCASSIVPGSNQPQHFGDGTRLSIL.

The chain uses TRBV7-2 and TRBJ1-1, with 12 bases that match TRBD1. In germline, CDR1 is SGHTA, CDR2 FQGNSA. With V trimmed by 5 bases and J by 4 bases, 11 bases remained unmatched. The CDR3 runs 17 residues. CDR3 sequence (DNA): TGTGCCAGCAGCAATGGGGACAGGGGGCCTTTTGTCACTGAAGCTTTCTTT. It yields the protein CASSNGDRGPFVTEAFF.

The J gene is TRBJ2-7, the V gene TRBV7-2; D perhaps matches TRBD2 (6 bases). V was pared by 1 base and J by 6 bases, with 19 bases between. The CDR3 is 16 residues long. Germline V gene data show CDR1 as SGHTA and CDR2 as FQGNSA. As DNA, the CDR3 is TGTGCCAGCAGCTTAGGAGGGATATTAGGCGGGGCCGAGCAGTACTTC. Protein sequence: CASSLGGILGGAEQYF.

This clone was observed a few times. The chain couples TRBV5-1 to TRBJ1-2, with D perhaps matching TRBD1 (5 bases). The CDR3 sequence is 14 residues long. Trimming pared 4 bases from V and 4 bases from J, leaving 14 bases between. From germline, CDR1 is SGHRS and CDR2 YFSETQ. The CDR3 spells CASSTPGLSYGYTF. Here the CDR3 DNA reads TGCGCCAGCAGCACCCCGGGGCTTAGCTATGGCTACACCTTC.

The CDR3 loop reads CASSIGGRGASKNIQYF. CDR3 DNA: TGTGCCAGTAGTATAGGAGGGCGCGGGGCGTCCAAAAACATTCAGTACTTC. J is TRBJ2-4 and V is TRBV19; D perhaps matches TRBD2 (6 bases). The V gene lost 1 base and the J gene lost 2 bases, with 15 bases spanning the gap. This CDR3 has 17 amino acids. Per the germline V gene, CDR1 is LNHDA and CDR2 is SQIVND (reference sequence).

This clone was observed a handful of times. This chain uses TRBV14 with TRBJ1-1; TRBD1 might be the D (6 bases). V lost 8 bases and J 1 base, leaving 11 bases between the germline ends. Germline-derived CDR1 and CDR2 are SGHDN and FVKESK. This CDR3 is 13 amino acids long. The CDR3 spells CASRRTENTEAFF. CDR3 DNA: TGTGCCAGCCGTCGGACAGAGAACACTGAAGCTTTCTTT. Full variable domain (outside the CDR3, taken from reference TRBV14 and TRBJ1-1): EAGVTQFPSHSVIEKGQTVTLRCDPISGHDNLYWYRRVMGKEIKFLLHFVKESKQDESGMPNNRFLAERTGGTYSTLKVQPAELEDSGVYFCASRRTENTEAFFGQGTRLTVV.

The chain has TRBV6-1 and TRBJ2-3; tentatively, D is TRBD2 (5 bases). The germline V gene encodes CDR1 MNHNS and CDR2 SASEGT. The ends were cut back, 11 bases at V and 3 bases at J, with 9 bases in the middle. The CDR3 totals 11 residues. The CDR3 DNA reads TGTGCCGGAGGCTGGACAGATACGCAGTATTTT. Translated, it gives CAGGWTDTQYF.

This clone was seen more than once but under ten times. The V call is TRBV2, the J call TRBJ1-5; D is undetermined. The CDR3 spans 14 residues. Germline CDR1 reads SNHLY; CDR2 reads FYNNEI. The germline V and J ends were trimmed by 4 bases and 0 bases, with 7 bases remaining between them. The CDR3 reads CASSVDGSNQPQHF. Written as DNA, the CDR3 is TGTGCCAGCAGTGTTGACGGTAGCAATCAGCCCCAGCATTTT.

This chain uses TRBV2 with TRBJ2-2; perhaps TRBD1 as D (5 bases). The V gene lost 4 bases and the J gene lost 6 bases, with 15 bases spanning the gap. CDR1 SNHLY and CDR2 FYNNEI come from the germline V gene. This CDR3 has 15 residues. CDR3 sequence reads: CASSADSAKAGELFF. Here the CDR3 DNA reads TGTGCCAGCAGTGCCGACAGCGCAAAGGCCGGGGAGCTGTTTTTT.

V gene TRBV9 combines with J gene TRBJ2-7; D may correspond to TRBD1 or TRBD2 (5 bases each). This CDR3 is built from 15 residues. V lost 4 bases and J 2 bases, leaving 16 bases between the germline ends. Germline-derived CDR1 and CDR2 are SGDLS and YYNGEE. CDR3 loop: CASSPYTEGTYEQYF. CDR3 bases: TGTGCCAGCAGCCCCTACACCGAGGGGACCTACGAGCAGTACTTC.

The count of this clone is one. The rearrangement joins TRBV7-9 to TRBJ2-3; tentative D call: TRBD1 (5 bases). Germline V lookup: CDR1 SEHNR, CDR2 FQNEAQ (reference sequence). CDR3 length equals 15 residues. Deletions cut 3 bases from V and 8 bases from J, with 18 bases between. CDR3 in DNA: TGTGCCAGCAGCTTGGGCCAAGTTCTCCAGGGTACGCAGTATTTT. As protein: CASSLGQVLQGTQYF.

Regarding this clone: One end of the junction is discordant with germline, which a read error may explain. This chain links TRBV7-7 with TRBJ2-7; D is unresolved. CDR3 length: 13 residues. Germline V gene data show CDR1 as SSHAT and CDR2 as FNYEAQ (reference sequence). CDR3 amino acids: CASSFTPTREQYF. The CDR3 nucleotides are TGTGCTAGCAGCTTCACCCCTACGAGGGAGCAGTACTTC.